These 5 T cell receptor beta chains came from one sample sequenced in a study of T cell responses to AZD1222 COVID-19 vaccine (dated by TCRdb to about 2021). The time point label here, explained by the study, means: baseline before first vaccination. The method was the immunoSEQ multiplex PCR assay. TCRdb mirrors the immuneACCESS table, restricted to in-frame sequences. Some clones are absent from its copies; in checked studies, under half trace to an unresolved V gene, and the reason for the others is unknown. The sample table holds 90,000 to 100,000 clones, of which approximately 90% were seen once. The ten largest make up around 3% of the sample. The source was peripheral blood, collected on day 0 of AZD1222 vaccination. Receptor source: an adult in good health.

The chain uses TRBV10-3 and TRBJ2-2; possibly TRBD2 for D (5 bases). Germline CDR1 and CDR2: ENHRY and SYGVKD. The CDR3 covers 11 residues. The V end lost 11 bases, the J end lost 7 bases, and 11 bases lay between the germline ends. The CDR3 bases are TGTGCCGTCCGAGGAGGCGGGGAGCTGTTTTTT. Translation: CAVRGGGELFF.

The chain combines TRBV19 with TRBJ1-6, with D possibly matching TRBD1 (6 bases). Trimming left V 6 bases short and J 11 bases short, with 14 bases between. The CDR3 loop spans 13 amino acids. CDR1 and CDR2 (germline): LNHDA, SQIVND (reference sequence). The CDR3 spells CASRPGGGPPLHF. DNA for the CDR3: TGTGCCAGTAGGCCCGGAGGGGGTCCACCCCTCCACTTT.

This sequence joins TRBV2 and TRBJ2-5; the D is unclear. V gave up 4 bases and J gave up 7 bases, with 16 bases separating them. Germline CDR1 is SNHLY and CDR2 is FYNNEI. The CDR3 is 14 amino acids. CDR3 amino acids: CASSGNIKWGTQYF. The CDR3 DNA reads TGTGCCAGCAGTGGCAACATAAAATGGGGGACCCAGTACTTC. Full variable domain (missing parts from reference TRBV2 and TRBJ2-5): EPEVTQTPSHQVTQMGQEVILRCVPISNHLYFYWYRQILGQKVEFLVSFYNNEISEKSEIFDDQFSVERPDGSNFTLKIRSTKLEDSAMYFCASSGNIKWGTQYFGPGTRLLVL.

The V and J genes are TRBV4-2 and TRBJ2-3; tentative D call: TRBD1 (5 bases). The CDR3 consists of 14 residues. The germline V gene has CDR1 LGHNA and CDR2 YNFKEQ. Trimming left V 0 bases short and J 6 bases short, with 10 bases between. Here the CDR3 reads CASSQDQGRDTQYF. CDR3 in DNA: TGTGCCAGCAGCCAAGATCAGGGTCGCGATACGCAGTATTTT.

This chain uses TRBV6-1 with TRBJ1-2, with TRBD1 matching 7 bases. Per germline, CDR1 MNHNS and CDR2 SASEGT. The CDR3 spans 13 residues. The ends lost 2 bases at V and 9 bases at J; junction bases unmatched: 6. The CDR3 nucleotides read TGTGCCAGCAGTGAAAAGACAGGGACTAGCTACACCTTC. As protein: CASSEKTGTSYTF.